This T cell receptor beta chain was recorded in a study of identical twins. Study results and caveats: Researchers reported excess low generation probability among twin-shared out-of-frame alpha sequences.

The CDR3 has 14 residues. V gave up 6 bases and J gave up 0 bases, with 9 bases separating them. In germline, CDR1 is MNHEY, CDR2 SVGEGT. Comment on this clonotype: As yet, its antigen is unknown.

TCRdb re-called the 5' RACE reads with MiXCR, one entry per CDR3 protein. The data hold roughly 500,000 distinct CDR3 sequences, with about 20% observed a single time. These data also formed part of another study, on T cells expressing NK-cell markers. That publication notes: Sorted CD3+CD56+NKG2C+, CD3+CD56+NKG2C- and CD3+CD56-NKG2C+ T-cell subsets were beta-chain profiled.

The origin of this receptor is a woman aged 18-29 years in good health. Sample: CD4+ T cells sorted from blood. The chain combines TRBV6-2 or TRBV6-3 with TRBJ1-5; no definite D call. CDR3 nucleotide sequence: TGTGCCAGCAGGATCATGGGTAGCAATCAGCCCCAGCATTTT. As protein: CASRIMGSNQPQHF.